This T cell receptor (beta chain) was profiled in a study of T cell responses to AZD1222 COVID-19 vaccine. The method was immunoSEQ multiplex PCR; TCRdb's version includes in-frame clones alone and lacks a portion of them. The table lists over 75,000 clones, about 83% of them singletons. Details on this clone: Its antigen remains unidentified.

General study points: Among the donors, most were white British and more were female, and clonal diversity was possibly underestimated. Repertoire samples came only from after the peak T cell response. Reports say nearly half of spike-specific TCRs go after unmutated variant regions.

The CDR3 is made up of 16 amino acids. Germline V CDR1 and CDR2: SGHTA, FQGNSA. Trimming shortened V by 8 bases and J by 4 bases, and 21 bases separated the two germline ends. J is TRBJ1-5 and V is TRBV7-2; no clear D. This sequence originates from an adult who received the AZD1222 COVID-19 vaccine. This sample comprised peripheral blood, obtained 28 days after the second AZD1222 dose. CDR3 coding DNA: TGTGCCAGCTCCCCGTCGGTGTGGATGGGAAATCAGCCCCAGCATTTT. Its translation is CASSPSVWMGNQPQHF.